This entry lists 18 T cell receptor beta chains sequenced from one sample in a study of shared clonotypes between healthy human individuals. Assay: immunoSEQ multiplex PCR; the TCRdb copy retains only in-frame clones and omits some. The table has a few million clones, more than 80% seen once. The specimen sequenced was naive CD4+ T cells from PBMCs. As to subset: CD45RA+ positively selected. The receptors shown here come from a man aged 18 to 29 in good health. Some clones in this sample may be carry-over from other donors' samples.

The chain employs TRBV9 and TRBJ1-1; D remains unclear. Germline V gene data show CDR1 as SGDLS and CDR2 as YYNGEE. CDR3 size: 14 residues. The germline V and J ends were trimmed by 3 bases and 4 bases, with 13 bases remaining between them. CDR3 sequence reads: CASSAGSLVTEAFF. The CDR3 DNA reads as TGTGCCAGCAGCGCCGGAAGCCTGGTCACTGAAGCTTTCTTT.

The chain joins TRBV5-1 to TRBJ1-4; 7 positions agree with TRBD1. V lost 1 base and J lost 0; bases outside the gene matches: 3. CDR3 length equals 16 residues. CDR1 and CDR2 from the germline V gene are SGHRS and YFSETQ. CDR3 nucleotide sequence: TGCGCCAGCAGCTTGTCAGGGACAGCAACTAATGAAAAACTGTTTTTT. Its protein product is CASSLSGTATNEKLFF.

The chain uses TRBV5-8 and TRBJ1-4; D is unresolved. With 0 bases removed from V and 0 bases from J, the gap between germline ends came to 6 bases. CDR1 SGHTS and CDR2 YDEGEE come from the germline V gene. The CDR3 runs to 15 residues. In DNA, the CDR3 is TGTGCCAGCAGCTTGGGTTACGCAACTAATGAAAAACTGTTTTTT. Its protein is CASSLGYATNEKLFF.

This clone was detected only once. V and J are TRBV28 and TRBJ2-3; D remains unclear. The CDR3 has 12 amino acids. Deletions cut 8 bases from V and 4 bases from J, with 10 bases between. Germline V lookup: CDR1 MDHEN, CDR2 SYDVKM. The CDR3 nucleotides are TGTGCCAGCGCGGATCGCGCAGATACGCAGTATTTT. It yields the protein CASADRADTQYF. The full variable domain, with the rest looked up from reference TRBV28 and TRBJ2-3, is DVKVTQSSRYLVKRTGEKVFLECVQDMDHENMFWYRQDPGLGLRLIYFSYDVKMKEKGDIPEGYSVSREKKERFSLILESASTNQTSMYLCASADRADTQYFGPGTRLTVL.

For this clone: At the DNA level, this CDR3 is encoded by other sequences in the same sample as well. The V and J genes are TRBV7-3 and TRBJ2-2, with D unclear. Germline assignment: CDR1 SGHTA and CDR2 FQGTGA. V lost 2 bases and J lost 1, with 5 bases in between. This CDR3 spans 14 amino acids. Here the CDR3 reads CASSLSRNTGELFF. Written as DNA, the CDR3 is TGTGCCAGCAGCTTATCTAGGAACACCGGGGAGCTGTTTTTT.

The rearrangement uses TRBV4-2 and TRBJ1-4, with a possible D match to TRBD1 (5 bases). The CDR3 consists of 16 residues. CDR1 and CDR2 (germline): LGHNA, YNFKEQ. The ends were cut back, 4 bases at V and 1 base at J, with 13 bases in the middle. The CDR3 region is CASSPGVTGTNEKLFF. In DNA, the CDR3 is TGTGCCAGCAGCCCGGGGGTAACAGGAACTAATGAAAAACTGTTTTTT.

The chain couples TRBV5-1 to TRBJ2-7, with 7 bases identical to TRBD1. The ends lost 4 bases at V and 5 bases at J; junction bases unmatched: 9. Germline CDR1 is SGHRS and CDR2 is YFSETQ. The CDR3 is 14 residues long. CDR3 loop: CASSVKGARDEQYF. As DNA, the CDR3 is TGCGCCAGCAGCGTAAAGGGGGCGCGCGACGAGCAGTACTTC.

Comment on this clone: Additional DNA sequences in this sample encode the identical CDR3. The DNA of the CDR3 is TGCGCCAGCAGCCCCACCGGACAGGGGTACACTGAAGCTTTCTTT. Translation: CASSPTGQGYTEAFF. The chain has TRBV5-1 and TRBJ1-1; 9 bases match TRBD1. CDR1 SGHRS and CDR2 YFSETQ come from the germline V gene. Losses at the gene ends were 4 bases for V and 3 bases for J; bases not matched to a gene: 7. This CDR3 has 15 amino acids.

The chain links TRBV28 to TRBJ1-5; TRBD1 is a possible D gene (5 bases). CDR1 and CDR2 (germline): MDHEN, SYDVKM. The CDR3 runs 15 residues. CDR3 coding DNA: TGTGCGACAGCACCCGCCGCCTTGGGCAATCAGCCCCAGCATTTT. Protein product: CATAPAALGNQPQHF.

The chain uses TRBV19 and TRBJ1-2, with 10 bases that match TRBD1. Germline V lookup: CDR1 LNHDA, CDR2 SQIVND (reference sequence). The ends lost 10 bases at V and 7 bases at J; junction bases unmatched: 6. The CDR3 is made up of 12 amino acids. Written as DNA, the CDR3 is TGTGCCACGGGACAGGGGATTTTTGGCTACACCTTC. Its translation: CATGQGIFGYTF.

The J gene is TRBJ1-2, the V gene TRBV6-5, with unresolved D. Germline V lookup: CDR1 MNHEY, CDR2 SVGAGI. V was pared by 6 bases and J by 4 bases, with 12 bases between. The length of the CDR3 is 13 residues. CDR3 protein: CASRLPGGYGYTF. The CDR3 nucleotides are TGTGCCAGCAGGTTGCCGGGCGGCTATGGCTACACCTTC.

The chain couples TRBV2 to TRBJ2-7; TRBD2 matches at 11 bases. CDR1 is SNHLY, CDR2 FYNNEI, per germline. CDR3 length equals 12 residues. Trimming at V came to 6 bases and at J to 12 bases, leaving 7 bases not matched to a gene. The CDR3 protein is CASRPTSGGSYF. The DNA of the CDR3 is TGTGCCAGCAGACCTACTAGCGGGGGTTCGTACTTC.

The chain uses TRBV28 and TRBJ1-4; D is unclear. V was cut by 6 bases and J by 7 bases, with 9 bases left in between. The CDR3 contains 12 residues. Per germline, CDR1 MDHEN and CDR2 SYDVKM. CDR3 protein: CASSPLFEKLFF. In DNA, the CDR3 is TGTGCCAGCAGCCCGCTATTTGAAAAACTGTTTTTT.

The gene calls are TRBV5-5 and TRBJ2-7, with TRBD2 matching over 7 bases. This CDR3 spans 14 amino acids. J was trimmed by 5 bases and V by 6 bases; bases with no gene match: 11. CDR1 and CDR2 (germline): SGHKS, YYEKEE (reference sequence). The CDR3 reads CASTPGGGFDEQYF. CDR3 coding DNA: TGTGCCAGCACCCCGGGGGGAGGGTTTGACGAGCAGTACTTC.

This clone has only one observation. The chain employs TRBV6-4 and TRBJ2-1; 13 bases are shared with TRBD2. The ends lost 4 bases at V and 0 bases at J; junction bases unmatched: 0. The V gene's germline CDR1 is MRHNA and CDR2 SNTAGT. The CDR3 has 16 amino acids. The CDR3: CASSGTSGSSYNEQFF. CDR3 DNA sequence: TGTGCCAGCAGTGGGACTAGCGGGAGCTCCTACAATGAGCAGTTCTTC.

The chain has TRBV27 and TRBJ2-2; 14 nucleotides align to TRBD2. With 5 bases clipped from V and 7 bases from J, the junction kept 12 bases outside the gene matches. The CDR3 has 18 residues. Germline-derived CDR1 and CDR2 are MNHEY and SMNVEV (reference sequence). CDR3 region: CASSREGTSGSGVGELFF. CDR3 DNA: TGTGCCAGCAGTCGTGAAGGGACTAGCGGGAGTGGGGTCGGGGAGCTGTTTTTT.

The rearrangement uses TRBV5-1 and TRBJ1-1; 10 bases fit TRBD1. CDR1 SGHRS and CDR2 YFSETQ come from the germline V gene. CDR3 length: 15 amino acids. With 1 base clipped from V and 8 bases from J, the junction kept 8 bases outside the gene matches. The CDR3 sequence: CASSLKPEGQGEAFF. CDR3 nucleotides: TGCGCCAGCAGCTTGAAACCCGAGGGACAGGGGGAAGCTTTCTTT.

This chain links TRBV28 with TRBJ2-5; D remains unclear. Germline lookup yields CDR1 MDHEN and CDR2 SYDVKM. Deletions cut 5 bases from V and 2 bases from J, with 12 bases between. CDR3 size: 14 residues. The chain's CDR3 is CASSRPVKQETQYF. The CDR3 DNA is TGTGCCAGCAGTCGGCCCGTAAAGCAAGAGACCCAGTACTTC.